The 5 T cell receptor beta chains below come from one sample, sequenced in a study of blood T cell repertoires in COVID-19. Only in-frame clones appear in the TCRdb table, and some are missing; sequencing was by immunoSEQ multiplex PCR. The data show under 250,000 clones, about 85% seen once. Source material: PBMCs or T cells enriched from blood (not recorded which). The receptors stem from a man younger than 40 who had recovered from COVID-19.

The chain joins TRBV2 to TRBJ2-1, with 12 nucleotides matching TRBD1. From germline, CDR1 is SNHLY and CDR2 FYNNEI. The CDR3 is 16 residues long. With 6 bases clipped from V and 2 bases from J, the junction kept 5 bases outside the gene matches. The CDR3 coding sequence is TGTGCCAGCAGACCGGGACAGGGGGCACCCTACAATGAGCAGTTCTTC. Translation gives CASRPGQGAPYNEQFF.

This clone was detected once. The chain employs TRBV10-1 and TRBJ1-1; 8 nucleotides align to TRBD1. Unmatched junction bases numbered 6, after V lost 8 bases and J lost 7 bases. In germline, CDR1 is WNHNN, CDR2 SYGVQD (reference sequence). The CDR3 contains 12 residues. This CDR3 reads CASGDRRFEAFF. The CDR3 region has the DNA TGCGCCAGCGGGGACAGGAGATTTGAAGCTTTCTTT.

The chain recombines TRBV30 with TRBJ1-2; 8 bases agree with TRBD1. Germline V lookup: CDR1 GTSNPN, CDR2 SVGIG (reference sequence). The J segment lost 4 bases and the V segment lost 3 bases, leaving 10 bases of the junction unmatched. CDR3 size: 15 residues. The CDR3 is CAWRKTGVGGYGYTF. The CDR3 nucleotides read TGTGCCTGGAGGAAGACAGGGGTTGGCGGCTATGGCTACACCTTC.

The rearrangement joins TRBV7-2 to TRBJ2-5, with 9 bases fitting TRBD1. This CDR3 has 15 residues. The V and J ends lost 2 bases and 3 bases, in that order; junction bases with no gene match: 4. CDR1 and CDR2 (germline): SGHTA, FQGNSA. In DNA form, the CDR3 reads TGTGCCAGCAGCTTACTCGGGACAGGGAAAGAGACCCAGTACTTC. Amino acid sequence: CASSLLGTGKETQYF.

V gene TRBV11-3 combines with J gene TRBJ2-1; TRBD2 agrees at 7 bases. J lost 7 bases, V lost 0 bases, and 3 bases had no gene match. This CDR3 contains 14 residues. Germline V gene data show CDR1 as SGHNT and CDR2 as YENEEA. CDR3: CASSLELLANEQFF. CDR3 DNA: TGTGCCAGCAGCTTAGAACTACTAGCGAATGAGCAGTTCTTC.